The sequence of this T cell receptor beta chain was determined in a study of blood T cell repertoires in COVID-19. The wider study: Samples of COVID-19 (acute and convalescent) were obtained from the United States, Italy and Spain. T cells, B-cell-depleted T cells, or PBMCs provided the cDNA or gDNA that served as material.

The CDR3 is 15 amino acids. J lost 6 bases, V lost 1 base, and 9 bases had no gene match. Per the germline V gene, CDR1 is SQVTM and CDR2 is ANQGSEA. In the original analysis: From reference gene primer amplification, estimates of nucleated cell counts were derived. Using immunoSEQ multiplex PCR, the repertoire was profiled, and TCRdb retains in-frame clones only, with some absent. V, J and clone size derive from that table, while D and trimming were established from the DNA sequence. This sample carries under 120,000 clones, around 80% of them seen once, and the ten largest clones take 20% to 25%. Sequences were obtained from peripheral blood. The chain is built from TRBV29-1 and TRBJ2-7; 10 nucleotides line up with TRBD1. The receptor was derived from a man in his 70s with active or convalescent COVID-19. DNA of the CDR3: TGCAGCGTTGAAGTCGTCGGGACAGGGGAACGCGAGCAGTACTTC. It specifies CSVEVVGTGEREQYF.